The clone carrying this T cell receptor beta chain has only one observation. Other DNA sequences in the same sample also yield this CDR3. Trimming pared 5 bases from V and 1 base from J, leaving 6 bases between. The CDR3 runs 12 residues. From germline, CDR1 is SGHAT and CDR2 FQNNGV. Generated by immunoSEQ multiplex PCR, the TCRdb table keeps only in-frame clones and is missing some. The data show over 2 million clones, approximately 94% seen once. It was CD45RO-negative cells, positively selected for CCR7, that made up naive CD8 cells, with terminally differentiated effector memory CD45RA+ cells excluded. The data stem from a study of shared clonotypes between healthy human individuals.

This sequence joins TRBV11-2 and TRBJ2-7; D might be TRBD2 (5 bases). Material: naive CD8+ T cells sorted from blood. This clonotype originated in a young man in good health. CDR3 protein: CASSGLSYEQYF. The CDR3, as DNA: TGTGCCAGCAGCGGACTGTCCTACGAGCAGTACTTC.